The 9 T cell receptor beta chains in this list originate from one sample, sequenced in a study of cytomegalovirus exposure and HLA in healthy donors. A multiplex PCR was run with 60 Vbeta primers and 13 Jbeta primers. Sequencing used immunoSEQ multiplex PCR; TCRdb keeps in-frame clones, though not all of them. The table lists over 50,000 clones, 70% to 90% of them singletons, with more than 1.3% in the top ten. Sequencing was performed on PBMCs. The receptors originated from a man aged 25-45 years in good health and CMV-seropositive.

The chain recombines TRBV11-3 with TRBJ1-4, with TRBD1 identical over 7 bases. The CDR3 extends over 16 amino acids. In germline, CDR1 is SGHNT, CDR2 YENEEA. V lost 5 bases to trimming and J lost 10 bases; unmatched junction nucleotides: 16. CDR3 amino acids: CASSALGPGGSGKLFF. CDR3 nucleotide sequence: TGTGCCAGCAGCGCTTTAGGCCCAGGGGGTTCAGGAAAACTGTTTTTT.

The sample holds one count of this clone. The gene calls are TRBV27 and TRBJ1-1, with D unclear. With 7 bases removed from V and 1 base from J, the gap between germline ends came to 13 bases. Germline V CDR1 and CDR2: MNHEY, SMNVEV (reference sequence). The CDR3 runs 14 residues. DNA of the CDR3: TGTGCCAGCAACTCGTGGGCAGGGAACACTGAAGCTTTCTTT. Translating it yields CASNSWAGNTEAFF.

This clone showed up just once. The rearrangement uses TRBV27 and TRBJ2-1, with 12 bases that match TRBD2. The CDR3 runs to 16 residues. With 2 bases clipped from V and 7 bases from J, the junction kept 6 bases outside the gene matches. Germline lookup yields CDR1 MNHEY and CDR2 SMNVEV (reference sequence). The CDR3 here is CASSLTLAGGPNEQFF. The CDR3 coding sequence is TGTGCCAGCAGTTTAACCCTAGCGGGAGGGCCAAATGAGCAGTTCTTC.

This chain joins TRBV30 and TRBJ2-7, with 7 positions matching TRBD2. The CDR3 totals 15 residues. The trim removed 2 bases at V and 0 bases at J, leaving 7 bases unmatched. Germline values: CDR1 GTSNPN, CDR2 SVGIG (reference sequence). Here the CDR3 reads CAWSTTGGSSYEQYF. The CDR3 DNA reads as TGTGCCTGGAGTACAACGGGGGGAAGCTCCTACGAGCAGTACTTC.

V usage is TRBV7-2 and J usage is TRBJ1-2; 8 positions agree with TRBD1. V trimming: 5 bases; J trimming: 4 bases; junction bases outside the gene matches: 9. CDR1 and CDR2 from the germline V gene are SGHTA and FQGNSA. This CDR3 spans 15 amino acids. The CDR3: CASSTGGTAFYGYTF. The CDR3, as DNA: TGTGCCAGCAGCACAGGGGGGACCGCCTTCTATGGCTACACCTTC.

The J gene is TRBJ2-7, the V gene TRBV6-5; 8 nucleotides align to TRBD2. CDR3 length equals 15 residues. V trimming: 2 bases; J trimming: 3 bases; junction bases outside the gene matches: 6. Looked up from germline, CDR1 is MNHEY and CDR2 is SVGAGI. CDR3 protein: CASSYGTGGNYEQYF. The CDR3, as DNA: TGTGCCAGCAGTTACGGAACGGGAGGGAACTACGAGCAGTACTTC.

V gene TRBV28 combines with J gene TRBJ1-2, with D hard to call. Germline loops: CDR1 MDHEN, CDR2 SYDVKM. Trimming pared 4 bases from V and 0 bases from J, leaving 9 bases between. This CDR3 is 14 amino acids long. CDR3 residues: CASSYSFSNYGYTF. The CDR3 region has the DNA TGTGCCAGCAGTTACAGTTTCTCTAACTATGGCTACACCTTC.

This rearrangement joins TRBV7-2 to TRBJ1-2; D possibly corresponds to TRBD1 (6 bases). The V end was cut by 2 bases, the J end by 2 bases, with 15 bases between. CDR3 length: 16 amino acids. Looked up from germline, CDR1 is SGHTA and CDR2 is FQGNSA. CDR3 DNA: TGTGCCAGCAGCTTAAAGGGGTCCGACAGGAACTATGGCTACACCTTC. Translated: CASSLKGSDRNYGYTF.

The chain uses TRBV19 and TRBJ1-5, with a tentative D call TRBD1 (6 bases). CDR1 is LNHDA, CDR2 SQIVND, per germline (reference sequence). Trimming stripped 6 bases from V and 4 bases from J, with 16 bases between. The CDR3 length is 15 residues. This chain's CDR3 is CASRTDRRSNQPQHF. The CDR3 DNA reads as TGTGCCAGTAGAACAGACAGGAGAAGTAATCAGCCCCAGCATTTT.